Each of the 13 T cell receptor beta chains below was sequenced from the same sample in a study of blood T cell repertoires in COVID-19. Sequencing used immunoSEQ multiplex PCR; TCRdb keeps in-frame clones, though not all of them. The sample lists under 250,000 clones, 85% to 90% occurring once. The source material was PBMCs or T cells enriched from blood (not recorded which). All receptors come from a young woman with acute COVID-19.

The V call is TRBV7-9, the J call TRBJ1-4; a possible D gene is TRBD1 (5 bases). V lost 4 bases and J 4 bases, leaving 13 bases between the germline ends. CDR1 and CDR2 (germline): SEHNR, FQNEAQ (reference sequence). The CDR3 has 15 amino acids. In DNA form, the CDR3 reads TGTGCCAGCAGCTGGGGATCCAGGGATAATGAAAAACTGTTTTTT. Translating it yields CASSWGSRDNEKLFF.

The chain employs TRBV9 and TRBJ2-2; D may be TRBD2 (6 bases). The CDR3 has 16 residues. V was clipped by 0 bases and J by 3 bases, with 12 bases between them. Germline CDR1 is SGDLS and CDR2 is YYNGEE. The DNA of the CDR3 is TGTGCCAGCAGCGTAGGGGCCACGGGGGACACCGGGGAGCTGTTTTTT. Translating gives CASSVGATGDTGELFF.

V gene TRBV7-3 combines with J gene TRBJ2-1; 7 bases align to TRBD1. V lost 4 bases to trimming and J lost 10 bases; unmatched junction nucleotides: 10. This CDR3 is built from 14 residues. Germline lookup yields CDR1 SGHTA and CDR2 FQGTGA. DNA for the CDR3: TGTGCCAGCAGCTCTCGACAGGGCTCGGGCGAGCAGTTCTTC. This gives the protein CASSSRQGSGEQFF.

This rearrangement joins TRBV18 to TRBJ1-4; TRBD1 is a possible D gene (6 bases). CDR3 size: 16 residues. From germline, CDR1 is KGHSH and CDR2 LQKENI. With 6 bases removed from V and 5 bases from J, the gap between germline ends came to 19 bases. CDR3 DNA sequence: TGTGCCAGCTCCCTAGGTCCGGGACAATCCAATGAAAAACTGTTTTTT. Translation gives CASSLGPGQSNEKLFF.

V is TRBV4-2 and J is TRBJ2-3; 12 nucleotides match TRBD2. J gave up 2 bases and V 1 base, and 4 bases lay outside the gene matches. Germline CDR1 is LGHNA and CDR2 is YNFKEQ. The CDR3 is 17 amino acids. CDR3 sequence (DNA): TGTGCCAGCAGCCAAGTTCTAGCGGGGGGGTACACAGATACGCAGTATTTT. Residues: CASSQVLAGGYTDTQYF.

The CDR3 protein is CASSADRQETQYF. Here the CDR3 DNA reads TGTGCCAGCAGTGCGGACAGACAAGAGACCCAGTACTTC. The V gene is TRBV2, the J gene TRBJ2-5; D is possibly TRBD1 (6 bases). CDR3 length: 13 amino acids. The V end was cut by 4 bases, the J end by 2 bases, with 8 bases between. Germline CDR1 SNHLY, CDR2 FYNNEI.

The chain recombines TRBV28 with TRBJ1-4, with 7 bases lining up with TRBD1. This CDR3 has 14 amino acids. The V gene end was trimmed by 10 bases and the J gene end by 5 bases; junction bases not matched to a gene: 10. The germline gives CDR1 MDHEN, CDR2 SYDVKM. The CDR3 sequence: CATKTGQTNEKLFF. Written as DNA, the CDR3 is TGTGCCACTAAGACGGGACAGACAAATGAAAAACTGTTTTTT.

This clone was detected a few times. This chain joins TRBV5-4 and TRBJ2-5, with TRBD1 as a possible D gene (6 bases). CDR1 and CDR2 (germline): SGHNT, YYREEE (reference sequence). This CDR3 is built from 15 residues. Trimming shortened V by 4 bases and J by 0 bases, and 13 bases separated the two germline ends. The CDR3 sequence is CASSNRTGYQETQYF. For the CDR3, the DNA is TGTGCCAGCAGCAACCGAACAGGGTACCAAGAGACCCAGTACTTC.

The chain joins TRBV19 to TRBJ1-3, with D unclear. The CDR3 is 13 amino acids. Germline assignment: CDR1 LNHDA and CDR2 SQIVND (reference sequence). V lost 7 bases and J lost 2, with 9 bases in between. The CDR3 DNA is TGTGCCAGTACAGCGATGACTGGAAACACCATATATTTT. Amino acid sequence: CASTAMTGNTIYF.

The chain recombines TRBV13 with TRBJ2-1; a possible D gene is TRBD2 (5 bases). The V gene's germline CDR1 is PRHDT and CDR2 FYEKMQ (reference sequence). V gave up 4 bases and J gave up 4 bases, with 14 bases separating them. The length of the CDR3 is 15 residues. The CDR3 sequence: CASSSRNQRYNEQFF. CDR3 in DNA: TGTGCCAGCAGCTCTAGGAATCAGCGGTACAATGAGCAGTTCTTC.

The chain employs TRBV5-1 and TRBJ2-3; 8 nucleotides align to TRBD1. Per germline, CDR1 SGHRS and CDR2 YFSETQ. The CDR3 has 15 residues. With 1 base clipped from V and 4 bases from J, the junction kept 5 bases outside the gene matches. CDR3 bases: TGCGCCAGCAGCTTGCTCACAGGGGGATCAGATACGCAGTATTTT. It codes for CASSLLTGGSDTQYF.

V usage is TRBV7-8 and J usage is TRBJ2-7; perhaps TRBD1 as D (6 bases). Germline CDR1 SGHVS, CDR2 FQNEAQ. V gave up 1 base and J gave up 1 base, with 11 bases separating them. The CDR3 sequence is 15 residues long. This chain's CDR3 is CASSLVGGVSYEQYF. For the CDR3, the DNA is TGTGCCAGCAGCTTAGTAGGGGGAGTATCCTACGAGCAGTACTTC.

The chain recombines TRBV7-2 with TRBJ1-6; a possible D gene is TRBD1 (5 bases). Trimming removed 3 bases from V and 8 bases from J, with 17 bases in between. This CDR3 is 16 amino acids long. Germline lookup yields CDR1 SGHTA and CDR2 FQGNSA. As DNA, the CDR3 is TGTGCCAGCAGCTTTTTCTACAGCCTCAGGGATTCACCCCTCCACTTT. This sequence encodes CASSFFYSLRDSPLHF.